This T cell receptor beta chain was documented in a study of blood T cell repertoires in COVID-19. There are 15 residues in the CDR3. V gave up 8 bases and J gave up 7 bases; unmatched junction bases: 14. Generated by immunoSEQ multiplex PCR, the TCRdb table keeps only in-frame clones and is missing some. The table lists about 50,000 clones, approximately 80% of them singletons. The sample taken for sequencing was peripheral blood. This TCR was sampled from a man in his 60s with acute or convalescent COVID-19. The rearrangement joins TRBV23-1 to TRBJ1-5; 7 bases agree with TRBD1. TRBV23-1 is an ORF, and what it does is uncertain. DNA for the CDR3: TGCGCCAGCCCGGGTACCGGGACAGTAGCCCAGCCCCAGCATTTT. Translated: CASPGTGTVAQPQHF.